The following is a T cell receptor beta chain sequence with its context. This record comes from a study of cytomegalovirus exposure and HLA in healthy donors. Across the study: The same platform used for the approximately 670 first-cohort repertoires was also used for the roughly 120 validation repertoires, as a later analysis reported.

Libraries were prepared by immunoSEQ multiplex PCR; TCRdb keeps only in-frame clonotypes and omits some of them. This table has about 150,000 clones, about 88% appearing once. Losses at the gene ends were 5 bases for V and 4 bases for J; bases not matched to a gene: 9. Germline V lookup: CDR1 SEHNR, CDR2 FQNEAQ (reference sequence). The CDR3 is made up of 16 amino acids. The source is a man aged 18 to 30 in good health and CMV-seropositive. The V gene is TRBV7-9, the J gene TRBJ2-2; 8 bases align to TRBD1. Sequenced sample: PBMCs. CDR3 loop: CASSIPGQEGTGELFF. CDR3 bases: TGTGCCAGCAGCATACCGGGACAGGAGGGCACCGGGGAGCTGTTTTTT.